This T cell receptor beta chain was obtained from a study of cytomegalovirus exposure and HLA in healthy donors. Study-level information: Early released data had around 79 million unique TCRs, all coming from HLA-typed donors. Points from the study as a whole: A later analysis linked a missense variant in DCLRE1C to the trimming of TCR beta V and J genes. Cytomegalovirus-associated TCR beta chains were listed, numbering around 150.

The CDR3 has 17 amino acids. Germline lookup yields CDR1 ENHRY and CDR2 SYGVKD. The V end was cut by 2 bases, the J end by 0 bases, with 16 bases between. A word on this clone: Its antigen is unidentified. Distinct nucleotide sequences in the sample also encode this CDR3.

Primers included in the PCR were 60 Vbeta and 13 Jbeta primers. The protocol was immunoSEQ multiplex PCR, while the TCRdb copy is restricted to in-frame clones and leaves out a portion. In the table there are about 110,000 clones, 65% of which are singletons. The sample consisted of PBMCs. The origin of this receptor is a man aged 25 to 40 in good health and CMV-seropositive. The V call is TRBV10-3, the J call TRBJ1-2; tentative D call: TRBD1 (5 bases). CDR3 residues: CAISELGGERPNYGYTF. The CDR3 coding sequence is TGTGCCATCAGTGAGCTCGGGGGGGAACGGCCTAACTATGGCTACACCTTC.